This T cell receptor (beta chain) stems from a study of Ad26.COV2.S vaccination and SARS-CoV-2 variants. Study-level information: Intramuscularly, Ad26.COV2.S was given either once or twice, 56 days apart.

CDR1 is SSHAT and CDR2 is FNYEAQ in the germline V gene (reference sequence). The CDR3 is 15 residues long. Trimming pared 2 bases from V and 0 bases from J, leaving 8 bases between. TCRdb keeps only in-frame clones here, not all; method: immunoSEQ multiplex PCR. The sample lists about 370,000 clones, 88% occurring once. Treatment noted: around 19 received Ad26.COV2.S at low or high dose, single or two shots; about 5 received placebo; per-sample allocation not given. Sampling was performed 63 days after the first vaccine or placebo injection. Sequenced material: peripheral blood, taken in a trial of Ad26.COV2.S vaccine versus placebo. This TCR derives from a person between 18 and 65 years old who received the Ad26.COV2.S COVID-19 vaccine or a placebo. The V and J genes are TRBV7-7 and TRBJ2-1, with D maybe TRBD2 (5 bases). The chain's CDR3 is CASSLTGSSYNEQFF. In DNA form, the CDR3 reads TGTGCCAGCAGCTTAACTGGGAGCTCCTACAATGAGCAGTTCTTC.